This is a list of T cell receptor beta chains from one sample in a study of T cell changes during pregnancy in multiple sclerosis. The method was immunoSEQ multiplex PCR; TCRdb's version includes in-frame clones alone and lacks a portion of them. The table has about 43,000 clones, 75% to 90% seen once. This specimen consisted of peripheral blood, obtained in the second trimester of pregnancy. These receptors originate from a female donor in good health, enrolled as a control in a pregnancy study. The CDR3 runs from the conserved cysteine through the conserved F or W. A D gene is named only where the DNA matches it firmly. Not all rows give a size; the values are once, few, many and, for expanded clones, a class.

TRBD1	TRBV6-5	.	TRBJ1-1	TGTGCCAGCAGTTACTATAGCGGGACAGGGGCCACTGAAGCTTTCTTT	CASSYYSGTGATEAFF
TRBD1	TRBV14	.	TRBJ2-4	TGTGCCAGCAGCTGGGACAGCAAAAACATTCAGTACTTC	CASSWDSKNIQYF
TRBD2	TRBV19	.	TRBJ2-1	TGTGCCAGCCGACTAGCGGGAGATAATGAGCAGTTCTTC	CASRLAGDNEQFF
.	TRBV5-1	few	TRBJ2-1	TGCGCCAGCAGTTCATCCGGGACAACCTACAATGAGCAGTTCTTC	CASSSSGTTYNEQFF
.	TRBV11-3	.	TRBJ2-5	TGTGCCAGCAGCTTTAAGGTAGAGGAAGAGACCCAGTACTTC	CASSFKVEEETQYF
.	TRBV27	once	TRBJ1-5	TGTGCCAGCAGCATGGCAGTGTACAATCAGCCCCAGCATTTT	CASSMAVYNQPQHF
TRBD1	TRBV30	.	TRBJ1-5	TGTGCCTGGAGTGTCGGACAGGGAGGCAATCAGCCCCAGCATTTT	CAWSVGQGGNQPQHF
TRBD1	TRBV19	.	TRBJ1-5	TGTGCCACCTCCGGACAGGGGGCGAGTCAGCCCCAGCATTTT	CATSGQGASQPQHF
.	TRBV10-3	.	TRBJ1-6	TGTGCCACCAATTTAGGACAGCTACCGTCACCCCTCCACTTT	CATNLGQLPSPLHF
.	TRBV4-1	.	TRBJ2-6	TGCGCCAGCAGCCATTACGGGGGGGCCAACGTCCTGACTTTC	CASSHYGGANVLTF
.	TRBV7-9	.	TRBJ1-2	TGTGCCAGCAGCTTAGAGCCGAATGGCTACACCTTC	CASSLEPNGYTF
.	TRBV7-9	.	TRBJ2-4	TGTGCCAGCAGCTCAGGAGGATCCGTGGCCAAAAACATTCAGTACTTC	CASSSGGSVAKNIQYF
TRBD1	TRBV5-6	.	TRBJ1-1	TGTGCCAGCAAAGGGACAGGTAGGACTGAAGCTTTCTTT	CASKGTGRTEAFF
.	TRBV7-2	.	TRBJ1-1	TGTGCCAGCAGCTTACAGGCCGGGACACCTGAAGCTTTCTTT	CASSLQAGTPEAFF
TRBD1	TRBV5-4	.	TRBJ1-2	TGTGCCAGCAGCCTAACCGGGACAGTAAACGGTGGCTACACCTTC	CASSLTGTVNGGYTF
TRBD1	TRBV13	.	TRBJ2-7	TGTGCCAGCAGCTTCACCGGGACAGGGGCCAACGAGCAGTACTTC	CASSFTGTGANEQYF
.	TRBV30	once	TRBJ2-7	TGTGCCTGGAGTGTACTGCGGGGCTTCTCCGCCTACGAGCAGTACTTC	CAWSVLRGFSAYEQYF
TRBD1	TRBV15	.	TRBJ1-4	TGTGCCACCAGCAGGGTTGAGGGGACTGCTGGACAGGGGGGAAAACTGTTTTTT	CATSRVEGTAGQGGKLFF
TRBD1	TRBV5-6	.	TRBJ1-2	TGTGCCAGCAGCTTCGGGACAGGGGGTGGCTACACCTTC	CASSFGTGGGYTF
TRBD2	TRBV7-6	once	TRBJ2-5	TGTGCCAGCAGCCCGGGGGGTCGAGAGACCCAGTACTTC	CASSPGGRETQYF
TRBD1	TRBV12-5	.	TRBJ2-7	TGTGCTAGTGGTCGGATCCCGGGACAGTCCTACGAGCAGTACTTC	CASGRIPGQSYEQYF
TRBD1	TRBV6-5	once	TRBJ2-1	TGTGCCAGCAGCCCGGACAGGGGGGGGTATGAGCAGTTCTTC	CASSPDRGGYEQFF
.	TRBV5-4	.	TRBJ1-2	TGTGCCAGCAGCTTGGCAGGGGTCTATGGCTACACCTTC	CASSLAGVYGYTF
.	TRBV5-1	.	TRBJ1-1	TGCGCCAGCAGCGCCGGAGGAGGCCTGAGGACTGAAGCTTTCTTT	CASSAGGGLRTEAFF
.	TRBV19	.	TRBJ1-5	TGTGCCAGTAGTATAGCCCCGGCAGGGTCTAGCAATCAGCCCCAGCATTTT	CASSIAPAGSSNQPQHF
TRBD1	TRBV9	.	TRBJ1-6	TGTGCCAGCAGCGTAGGGGACAGCTATAATTCACCCCTCCACTTT	CASSVGDSYNSPLHF
TRBD1	TRBV4-3	once	TRBJ1-2	TGCGCCAGCAGCCAGGGGAGTAGGGACAGGGCGGGCTACACCTTC	CASSQGSRDRAGYTF
.	TRBV18	.	TRBJ1-1	TGTGCCAGCTCACTCGACAGGAAGAACACTGAAGCTTTCTTT	CASSLDRKNTEAFF
TRBD2	TRBV11-1	.	TRBJ2-3	TGTGCCAGCAGCTTGGGACTAGCGGGACACGCAGATACGCAGTATTTT	CASSLGLAGHADTQYF
.	TRBV19	.	TRBJ2-5	TGTGCCAGTGGGTCGGGAAGGTACCAAGAGACCCAGTACTTC	CASGSGRYQETQYF
TRBD1	TRBV5-1	.	TRBJ1-1	TGCGCCAGCAGCTTGGCCCGGCAGGGGGCAAAGAACACTGAAGCTTTCTTT	CASSLARQGAKNTEAFF
TRBD1	TRBV5-4	.	TRBJ1-1	TGTGCCAGCAGCACGGACAGGGGAGGTACTGAAGCTTTCTTT	CASSTDRGGTEAFF